Sequencing of this T cell receptor beta chain was carried out in a study of cytomegalovirus exposure and HLA in healthy donors (TCRdb year 2017). About the investigation overall: According to a later analysis, one platform produced both the 120 validation repertoires and the 666 repertoires of the first cohort. The study combined high-throughput TCR immunosequencing, statistical association of individual TCRs with disease status, and machine learning to predict cytomegalovirus infection status. Along with the approximately 650-subject first cohort, a separate validation cohort of 120 different subjects was used. The aim of the study was to test whether cataloging public T cell receptors could identify signatures of past pathogen exposure. Study-wide conclusions, independent of this receptor: The study gave a list of 150 to 200 TCR beta chains associated with cytomegalovirus. Most TCR sequences were seen in very few donors, while some public TCRs were found in many individuals. In vitro tests confirmed that three of the cytomegalovirus-associated TCR beta chains recognize cytomegalovirus antigens. Of the cluster scores, around 95% were above 0 in a later analysis, which found that TCRs clustered in the first cohort also tended to co-occur in the 120 validation repertoires. The classifier was reported to diagnose cytomegalovirus status with high specificity and sensitivity in both the original and validation cohorts. A later analysis had no HLA typing for the validation cohort, so co-occurrence there was scored across all 130 or so repertoires. According to the authors, the approach could potentially be generalized to other disease states and immunological phenotypes.

With regard to this clone: The target of this receptor is not known. Per-nucleotide qualities are absent, and no much larger clonotype sits a single base away.

CDR1 and CDR2 are read off the germline V gene as SNHLY and FYNNEI. Cut back by 7 bases and 6 bases, the V and J ends lie 6 bases apart. The CDR3 measures 11 amino acids from cysteine to phenylalanine. The kept DNA is CDR3 alone, 33 bases in frame from the first base. Separate from the approximately 700-subject first cohort, the validation cohort of 95 to 150 subjects was the group to which the donors belonged. The protocol used for the library was the immunoSEQ multiplex PCR assay. Per the authors' processing: To diagnose cytomegalovirus status from the catalog of TCR beta chain sequences, a statistical classification framework was built. Drawn from immuneACCESS, this table holds only the in-frame rearrangements with V and J called that TCRdb kept. Clones are partly lost; checked studies trace under half to an unresolved V gene and leave the rest unexplained. D and trimming come from the DNA, and the V and J calls and clone size come from that table. Present in this sample are over 110,000 clones, around 84% of which were seen just once. Around 10% of the sample goes to the ten largest clones.

This receptor was obtained from a man younger than 35 in good health and CMV-seropositive. The V and J segments used are TRBV2 and TRBJ1-4; TRBD1 might be the D gene, on 6 matching bases. Specimen: PBMCs. The CDR3 reads as follows: CASNRDEKLFF. The sequenced DNA: TGTGCCAGCAACAGGGATGAAAAACTGTTTTTT.